This T cell receptor beta chain derives from a study of OX40 agonist ivuxolimab in advanced cancers. On this clone: The target antigen is unknown.

The assay was immunoSEQ multiplex PCR, and TCRdb's table has in-frame clones only and misses some. This sample has about 19,000 clones, with around 74% found just once. The V end lost 1 base, the J end lost 9 bases, and 10 bases lay between the germline ends. The CDR3 is 13 residues long. Germline V gene data show CDR1 as LNHDA and CDR2 as SQIVND (reference sequence). Points from the study as a whole: Partial responders at 0.1-3.0 mg/kg showed near-lowest clonal expansion.

This material consisted of CD4+ or CD8+ T cells sorted from blood, taken in a trial of the OX40 agonist ivuxolimab. The TCR originated in an adult with an advanced solid tumor such as melanoma, head and neck, liver or kidney cancer. The gene calls are TRBV19 and TRBJ2-1, with a possible D match to TRBD1 (6 bases). The chain's CDR3 is CASSIASGAEQFF. The CDR3 DNA sequence: TGTGCCAGTAGTATAGCTTCAGGGGCTGAGCAGTTCTTC.